The T cell receptor (beta chain) under discussion was sequenced for a study of T cells in Graves' hyperthyroidism and ophthalmopathy. It was RNA transcripts that yielded the amplified TCR beta CDR3 regions. Carried out on the TCR CDR3, a first-round RT-PCR used the HTBI primer set. One entry per CDR3 protein results from TCRdb running MiXCR on the multiplex PCR reads. The sample carries a few hundred thousand distinct CDR3 sequences, around 15% recorded once. This clonotype was counted ten times or more. V was trimmed by 0 bases and J by 3 bases, leaving 15 bases between them. CDR1 and CDR2 from the germline V gene are KGHSH and LQKENI. The CDR3 consists of 16 residues.

The rearrangement uses TRBV18 and TRBJ2-7; D is possibly TRBD1 (6 bases). The source is a woman in her fifties or sixties with Graves' ophthalmopathy. The sequencing sample was made of blood. As DNA, the CDR3 is TGTGCCAGCTCACCACCCAATAGACAGGTCGGCTACGAGCAGTACTTC. Protein sequence: CASSPPNRQVGYEQYF.